One and the same sample provided the 23 T cell receptor beta chains below, sequenced in a study of post-analysis software for immune sequencing data. General study points: Among several TRBV segments more frequent in patients than controls were TRBV5-6, TRBV5-1 and TRBV20-1.

Unique molecular identifiers had been added to the TCR beta cDNA libraries. TCRdb reprocessed the PCR reads via MiXCR and lists one record per CDR3 protein. The sample records 650,000 to 850,000 distinct CDR3 sequences, roughly 50% being singletons. Their antigen targets remain unknown. Sample: blood. The receptors here all came from a girl aged 10 to 17 with multiple sclerosis.

The rearrangement joins TRBV5-1 to TRBJ2-5; 10 nucleotides line up with TRBD2. The germline gives CDR1 SGHRS, CDR2 YFSETQ. The V and J ends lost 0 bases and 4 bases, in that order; junction bases with no gene match: 6. The CDR3 runs 16 residues. The DNA of the CDR3 is TGCGCCAGCAGCTTGGTGGTCAGCGGGGGGGGAGAGACCCAGTACTTC. This encodes CASSLVVSGGGETQYF.

The DNA for the CDR3 is TGTGCCAGCAGCCCCGAGACCGGGACTAGCGGGAGGCGGGGGCAGTTCTTC. Encoded protein: CASSPETGTSGRRGQFF. The chain uses TRBV13 and TRBJ2-1; 15 bases fit TRBD2. Germline assignment: CDR1 PRHDT and CDR2 FYEKMQ (reference sequence). The V gene end was trimmed by 5 bases and the J gene end by 12 bases; junction bases not matched to a gene: 14. This CDR3 is built from 17 residues.

This clonotype was seen many times. The chain combines TRBV9 with TRBJ2-3, with 9 bases that match TRBD1. The CDR3 runs to 16 residues. The V gene's germline CDR1 is SGDLS and CDR2 YYNGEE. V lost 2 bases to trimming and J lost 2 bases; unmatched junction nucleotides: 6. This CDR3 reads CASSVGQGISTDTQYF. The DNA of the CDR3 is TGTGCCAGCAGCGTCGGACAGGGGATTTCCACAGATACGCAGTATTTT.

This clonotype showed up just a few times. V usage is TRBV6-6 and J usage is TRBJ2-7, with 7 bases that match TRBD1. CDR1 MNHNY and CDR2 SVGAGI come from the germline V gene (reference sequence). V gave up 2 bases and J gave up 2 bases; unmatched junction bases: 3. The CDR3 spans 14 residues. CDR3: CASSYHTGAYEQYF. For the CDR3, the DNA is TGTGCCAGCAGTTACCATACAGGGGCCTACGAGCAGTACTTC.

This clonotype is a singleton in its sample. The V and J genes are TRBV7-3 and TRBJ2-2, with TRBD2 matching 9 bases. The CDR3 has 13 residues. The germline V gene has CDR1 SGHTA and CDR2 FQGTGA. The V segment lost 5 bases and the J segment 6 bases; nucleotides outside the gene matches: 1. CDR3 region: CASSVAGAGELFF. DNA of the CDR3: TGTGCCAGCAGCGTAGCGGGAGCCGGGGAGCTGTTTTTT.

This clonotype appeared once. J is TRBJ2-1 and V is TRBV27; D is uncertain. Per germline, CDR1 MNHEY and CDR2 SMNVEV (reference sequence). Trimming pared 4 bases from V and 5 bases from J, leaving 15 bases between. The CDR3 is made up of 15 amino acids. CDR3 residues: CASSSTALLNNEQFF. Here the CDR3 DNA reads TGTGCCAGCAGTTCGACTGCGTTGCTGAACAATGAGCAGTTCTTC.

The CDR3 loop is CASSDRTGGEQPQHF. The CDR3 bases are TGTGCCAGCAGTGACCGGACAGGGGGTGAACAGCCCCAGCATTTT. V gene TRBV6-1 combines with J gene TRBJ1-5, with 10 bases fitting TRBD1. V gave up 3 bases and J gave up 7 bases; unmatched junction bases: 6. The CDR3 is made up of 15 amino acids. Germline CDR1 MNHNS, CDR2 SASEGT.

This clonotype was seen a handful of times. One end of the junction fails to match germline, which may point to a read error. The chain has TRBV5-1 and TRBJ2-1; D gene uncertain. Germline assignment: CDR1 SGHRS and CDR2 YFSETQ. This CDR3 has 12 residues. DNA of the CDR3: TGTGCCAGCAGCTCCACCTACAATGAGCAGTTCTTC. This encodes CASSSTYNEQFF.

V and J are TRBV24-1 and TRBJ2-1, with 7 bases lining up with TRBD1. There are 16 residues in the CDR3. The V and J ends lost 3 bases and 6 bases, in that order; junction bases with no gene match: 10. Germline V CDR1 and CDR2: KGHDR, SFDVKD. The CDR3 DNA is TGTGCCACCAGTGATGCACTCAGGGGGACACCCAATGAGCAGTTCTTC. Its translation: CATSDALRGTPNEQFF.

This clonotype was seen a handful of times. The J gene is TRBJ2-3, the V gene TRBV10-3; no clear D gene. The CDR3 is 15 residues long. V lost 2 bases and J lost 0, with 9 bases in between. CDR1 and CDR2 (germline): ENHRY, SYGVKD. The CDR3 loop reads CAISERDTSTDTQYF. Written as DNA, the CDR3 is TGTGCCATCAGTGAGAGGGATACTAGCACAGATACGCAGTATTTT.

A few counts support this clonotype. V gene TRBV6-5 combines with J gene TRBJ1-2, with unresolved D. This CDR3 has 11 amino acids. Deletions cut 8 bases from V and 8 bases from J, with 12 bases between. Germline assignment: CDR1 MNHEY and CDR2 SVGAGI. In DNA, the CDR3 is TGTGCCAGCTTCGGAGAGAGAGGCTACACCTTC. Amino acid sequence: CASFGERGYTF.

This clonotype was counted between two and nine times. The chain joins TRBV7-8 to TRBJ2-7; 8 positions agree with TRBD1. The germline gives CDR1 SGHVS, CDR2 FQNEAQ. CDR3 length: 14 residues. Trimming took 4 bases from V and 3 from J; bases not matched to a gene: 5. The CDR3 coding sequence is TGTGCCAGCAGCTCGTGGACAGGGCTCTACGAGCAGTACTTC. As protein: CASSSWTGLYEQYF.

In this sample, this clonotype turned up a few times. The genes are TRBV20-1 and TRBJ2-5; 14 positions match TRBD2. Germline V gene lookup returns CDR1 DFQATT and CDR2 SNEGSKA (reference sequence). CDR3 length equals 14 residues. V dropped 3 bases and J dropped 11; count of bases not matched to a gene: 8. The CDR3: CSASRLAGGGEQYF. CDR3 DNA: TGCAGTGCTAGTAGACTAGCGGGAGGGGGGGAGCAGTACTTC.

The gene calls are TRBV20-1 and TRBJ2-1; 10 bases agree with TRBD2. CDR3 size: 16 residues. Germline assignment: CDR1 DFQATT and CDR2 SNEGSKA (reference sequence). V gave up 4 bases and J gave up 9 bases; unmatched junction bases: 15. CDR3 amino acids: CSATRPGTSDRGEQFF. CDR3 nucleotides: TGCAGTGCTACCCGTCCCGGGACTAGCGATAGGGGTGAGCAGTTCTTC.

This chain joins TRBV7-8 and TRBJ2-1; D not resolved. With 1 base removed from V and 2 bases from J, the gap between germline ends came to 12 bases. Germline-derived CDR1 and CDR2 are SGHVS and FQNEAQ. The CDR3 runs 16 residues. The CDR3 DNA is TGTGCCAGCAGCTTAGTGCCACCCACCACCTACAATGAGCAGTTCTTC. It is translated as CASSLVPPTTYNEQFF. The entire variable domain, with the rest obtained from reference TRBV7-8 and TRBJ2-1, is as follows: GAGVSQSPRYKVAKRGQDVALRCDPISGHVSLFWYQQALGQGPEFLTYFQNEAQLDKSGLPSDRFFAERPEGSVSTLKIQRTQQEDSAVYLCASSLVPPTTYNEQFFGPGTRLTVL.

This clonotype was picked up a small number of times. The chain carries TRBV24-1 and TRBJ2-1; 8 nucleotides line up with TRBD2. CDR1 and CDR2 from the germline V gene are KGHDR and SFDVKD. CDR3 length: 16 amino acids. V lost 6 bases and J lost 6; bases outside the gene matches: 12. CDR3 sequence reads: CATSQPAGEGGNEQFF. CDR3 nucleotide sequence: TGTGCCACCAGTCAGCCAGCGGGAGAAGGAGGCAATGAGCAGTTCTTC.

This clonotype has only a few counts. V gene TRBV29-1 combines with J gene TRBJ1-1; D is unclear. CDR1 SQVTM and CDR2 ANQGSEA come from the germline V gene. Deletions cut 4 bases from V and 0 bases from J, with 6 bases between. This CDR3 is built from 12 residues. For the CDR3, the DNA is TGCAGCGTTGTTAGTCTGAACACTGAAGCTTTCTTT. Translation gives CSVVSLNTEAFF.

The V gene is TRBV7-9, the J gene TRBJ2-7; 7 bases line up with TRBD1. The length of the CDR3 is 14 residues. The ends lost 1 base at V and 6 bases at J; junction bases unmatched: 6. Germline CDR1 is SEHNR and CDR2 is FQNEAQ (reference sequence). DNA for the CDR3: TGTGCCAGCAGCTTAGGGCAGGGGGAAGCCGAGCAGTACTTC. Amino acid sequence: CASSLGQGEAEQYF.

The rearrangement uses TRBV3-1 and TRBJ2-1; weak D call: TRBD2 (6 bases). Trimming pared 1 base from V and 5 bases from J, leaving 12 bases between. The CDR3 loop spans 15 amino acids. Germline-derived CDR1 and CDR2 are LGHDT and YNNKEL (reference sequence). CDR3 DNA: TGTGCCAGCAGCCAAGTCCGGGAGACCCACAATGAGCAGTTCTTC. Amino acids: CASSQVRETHNEQFF.

There are a few counts of this clonotype. The chain uses TRBV7-2 and TRBJ2-5; the D gene is possibly TRBD1 (5 bases). Germline V gene data show CDR1 as SGHTA and CDR2 as FQGNSA. The CDR3 contains 15 residues. V was cut by 0 bases and J by 2 bases, with 10 bases left in between. The CDR3 spells CASSLAIRQQETQYF. The DNA for the CDR3 is TGTGCCAGCAGCTTAGCTATACGACAGCAAGAGACCCAGTACTTC.

This clonotype was counted a few times. V usage is TRBV29-1 and J usage is TRBJ2-7; either TRBD1 or TRBD2 may fit D (6 bases each). The CDR3 contains 14 residues. Germline V gene sequence: CDR1 SQVTM, CDR2 ANQGSEA. The V gene lost 4 bases and the J gene lost 3 bases, with 16 bases spanning the gap. CDR3 region: CSVGARGPGYEQYF. The CDR3 DNA follows: TGCAGCGTTGGGGCCCGGGGGCCAGGCTACGAGCAGTACTTC.

The rearrangement joins TRBV5-1 to TRBJ1-2; D is unresolved. Germline CDR1 is SGHRS and CDR2 is YFSETQ. This CDR3 is built from 13 residues. The V gene lost 4 bases and the J gene lost 8 bases, with 15 bases spanning the gap. CDR3 sequence: CASSPAGFGGYTF. DNA of the CDR3: TGCGCCAGCAGCCCGGCGGGGTTTGGGGGCTACACCTTC. Full variable domain (rest looked up from reference TRBV5-1 and TRBJ1-2): KAGVTQTPRYLIKTRGQQVTLSCSPISGHRSVSWYQQTPGQGLQFLFEYFSETQRNKGNFPGRFSGRQFSNSRSEMNVSTLELGDSALYLCASSPAGFGGYTFGSGTRLTVV.

CDR3 protein: CASSLETPSPGELFF. In DNA, the CDR3 is TGTGCCAGCAGCTTAGAAACACCATCCCCCGGGGAGCTGTTTTTT. This sequence joins TRBV11-2 and TRBJ2-2; D is undetermined. The V gene's germline CDR1 is SGHAT and CDR2 FQNNGV. The CDR3 has 15 amino acids. V shed 0 bases and J shed 6 bases, with 11 bases lying between them. Using reference TRBV11-2 and TRBJ2-2 for the parts outside the CDR3, the full variable domain is EAGVAQSPRYKIIEKRQSVAFWCNPISGHATLYWYQQILGQGPKLLIQFQNNGVVDDSQLPKDRFSAERLKGVDSTLKIQPAKLEDSAVYLCASSLETPSPGELFFGEGSRLTVL.